The rows below give T cell receptor beta chains drawn from one sample of a study of T cells expressing NK-cell markers. TCRdb reprocessed the 5' RACE reads and reports one entry per CDR3 protein, with no DNA. The sample's table shows 200,000 to 300,000 distinct CDR3 sequences. Sequencing was carried out using blood T cells: a sorted CD56 or NKG2C T cell subset, CD4+ or CD8+ T cells, or bulk PBMC T cells (not recorded which). The receptors originated from a woman between 18 and 69 years old in good health. CDR3s include the opening cysteine and the closing phenylalanine or tryptophan. Expanded clones get a size class; other rows say once, few or many, or leave the size out.

j_gene: TRBJ2-2; v_gene: TRBV27; abundance: NA; CDR3aa: CASSFRGQGPGELFF
j_gene: TRBJ2-4; v_gene: TRBV29-1; abundance: NA; CDR3aa: CSVEDGVGRLGAKNIQYF
j_gene: TRBJ2-7; v_gene: TRBV7-9; abundance: NA; CDR3aa: CASSLVLGYEQYF
j_gene: TRBJ2-5; v_gene: TRBV5-5; abundance: NA; CDR3aa: CASSPETSSQGTQYF
j_gene: TRBJ2-5; v_gene: TRBV30; abundance: NA; CDR3aa: CAWSELRSPQETQYF
j_gene: TRBJ2-7; v_gene: TRBV20-1; abundance: NA; CDR3aa: CSALLQPSETYEQYF
j_gene: TRBJ2-5; v_gene: TRBV20-1; abundance: medium-sized; CDR3aa: CSARLAGPQETQYF
j_gene: TRBJ1-2; v_gene: TRBV20-1; abundance: NA; CDR3aa: CSALPGQGYYGYTF
j_gene: TRBJ2-7; v_gene: TRBV20-1; abundance: NA; CDR3aa: CSARDPSTLTTYEQYF
j_gene: TRBJ2-5; v_gene: TRBV12-3/TRBV12-4; abundance: NA; CDR3aa: CASSLNMAQETQYF
j_gene: TRBJ2-3; v_gene: TRBV7-9; abundance: NA; CDR3aa: CASSPRLGADTQYF
j_gene: TRBJ2-1; v_gene: TRBV11-2; abundance: NA; CDR3aa: CASSSGTRDYEQFF
j_gene: TRBJ2-1; v_gene: TRBV5-6; abundance: NA; CDR3aa: CASSLGLAERNEQFF
j_gene: TRBJ2-3; v_gene: TRBV29-1; abundance: NA; CDR3aa: CSVTGESPDTQYF
j_gene: TRBJ1-5; v_gene: TRBV18; abundance: NA; CDR3aa: CASSSSGLGGNQPQHF
j_gene: TRBJ2-3; v_gene: TRBV5-1; abundance: NA; CDR3aa: CASSFLVMVGTDTQYF
j_gene: TRBJ2-3; v_gene: TRBV19; abundance: NA; CDR3aa: CASSSQRGVGTDTQYF